Following are 8 T cell receptor beta chains from one sample sequenced in a study of technical replicates of blood from a few donors. TCRdb's table, derived via immunoSEQ multiplex PCR, lists solely in-frame clones and lacks some. The table has tens of thousands of clones, 93% seen once. Sequencing input: T cells isolated from PBMCs. The receptors here all came from a human donor in good health.

The chain carries TRBV2 and TRBJ1-5; D is unclear. V shed 3 bases and J shed 3 bases, with 9 bases lying between them. This CDR3 region has 14 residues. Germline-derived CDR1 and CDR2 are SNHLY and FYNNEI. DNA for the CDR3: TGTGCCAGCAGTGACCCGTTCTCCAATCAGCCCCAGCATTTT. Protein product: CASSDPFSNQPQHF.

V is TRBV19 and J is TRBJ1-5; no definite D call. There are 13 residues in the CDR3. Between the trimmed V and J ends, which lost 10 bases and 8 bases, there was a span of 18 bases. The germline V gene has CDR1 LNHDA and CDR2 SQIVND (reference sequence). CDR3 DNA: TGTGCCACCTCAACGTGGGAGGGTGAGCCCCAGCATTTT. Translating it yields CATSTWEGEPQHF.

Here the CDR3 reads CASGGLAGGRYNEQFF. DNA of the CDR3: TGTGCCAGCGGGGGTTTAGCGGGGGGCCGGTACAATGAGCAGTTCTTC. The chain uses TRBV9 and TRBJ2-1; 10 bases align to TRBD2. Unmatched junction bases numbered 11, after V lost 7 bases and J lost 4 bases. The CDR3 runs 16 residues. Germline-derived CDR1 and CDR2 are SGDLS and YYNGEE. Full variable domain (missing parts from reference TRBV9 and TRBJ2-1): DSGVTQTPKHLITATGQRVTLRCSPRSGDLSVYWYQQSLDQGLQFLIQYYNGEERAKGNILERFSAQQFPDLHSELNLSSLELGDSALYFCASGGLAGGRYNEQFFGPGTRLTVL.

The CDR3: CASSPGDGSSGANVLTF. The CDR3 DNA reads TGCGCCAGCAGCCCCGGAGATGGAAGCTCTGGGGCCAACGTCCTGACTTTC. The chain links TRBV4-1 to TRBJ2-6; D ambiguous. Germline V gives CDR1 MGHRA, CDR2 YSYEKL. The length of the CDR3 is 17 residues. Trimming pared 4 bases from V and 0 bases from J, leaving 13 bases between.

V usage is TRBV12-5 and J usage is TRBJ2-7; no firm D call. Trimming took off 1 base at V and 2 bases at J, with 12 bases between the two ends. CDR3 length equals 15 residues. Germline lookup yields CDR1 LGHNT and CDR2 FRNRAP. CDR3 nucleotide sequence: TGTGCTAGTGGTTTGGGGCCAGGCGTTACCTACGAGCAGTACTTC. The encoded protein is CASGLGPGVTYEQYF. Full variable domain (outside the CDR3, taken from reference TRBV12-5 and TRBJ2-7): DARVTQTPRHKVTEMGQEVTMRCQPILGHNTVFWYRQTMMQGLELLAYFRNRAPLDDSGMPKDRFSAEMPDATLATLKIQPSEPRDSAVYFCASGLGPGVTYEQYFGPGTRLTVT.

The rearrangement uses TRBV7-9 and TRBJ1-4, with TRBD1 matching over 8 bases. The CDR3 totals 18 residues. J was trimmed by 7 bases and V by 1 base; bases with no gene match: 14. Germline V gene data show CDR1 as SEHNR and CDR2 as FQNEAQ (reference sequence). The CDR3 region is CASSLVGDRLTMGEKLFF. CDR3 bases: TGTGCCAGCAGCTTAGTGGGGGACAGGTTGACTATGGGTGAAAAACTGTTTTTT.

The chain links TRBV11-2 to TRBJ2-5; 8 bases agree with TRBD1. Unmatched junction bases numbered 13, after V lost 3 bases and J lost 4 bases. The germline gives CDR1 SGHAT, CDR2 FQNNGV. CDR3 length equals 17 residues. The CDR3 coding sequence is TGTGCCAGCAGCTTTAACTCCGGGACAGGTGGCCGAGAGACCCAGTACTTC. Translation gives CASSFNSGTGGRETQYF.

This chain uses TRBV7-3 with TRBJ2-1, with 7 bases identical to TRBD2. Germline CDR1 SGHTA, CDR2 FQGTGA. The V gene end was trimmed by 0 bases and the J gene end by 1 base; junction bases not matched to a gene: 15. The CDR3 length is 20 residues. The CDR3 spells CASSLTPSGRGILSYNEQFF. The DNA of the CDR3 is TGTGCCAGCAGCTTAACCCCTAGCGGAAGGGGAATTCTGTCCTACAATGAGCAGTTCTTC.